This section outlines one T cell receptor beta chain sequence together with its context. The antigen remains unidentified. Profiling relied on immunoSEQ multiplex PCR, and the TCRdb table lists in-frame clones only, not all of them. The sample consists of about 240,000 clones, 80% to 90% of them appearing once. The data were obtained in a study of cytomegalovirus exposure and HLA in healthy donors. The study, taken as a whole, reports: In vitro data verified three CMV-associated chains as specific for CMV antigens.

Per germline, CDR1 SGHNT and CDR2 YYREEE (reference sequence). The CDR3 extends over 18 amino acids. V was clipped by 3 bases and J by 5 bases; unmatched bases: 8. The source of this sequence is a young man in good health and CMV-seronegative. The chain recombines TRBV5-4 with TRBJ2-2; TRBD2 agrees at 15 bases. Input material: PBMCs. CDR3 amino acids: CASSSGLAGGPGTGELFF. CDR3 nucleotide sequence: TGTGCCAGCAGCTCCGGACTAGCGGGGGGGCCTGGAACCGGGGAGCTGTTTTTT. The full variable domain, rest sourced from reference TRBV5-4 and TRBJ2-2, is ETGVTQSPTHLIKTRGQQVTLRCSSQSGHNTVSWYQQALGQGPQFIFQYYREEENGRGNFPPRFSGLQFPNYSSELNVNALELDDSALYLCASSSGLAGGPGTGELFFGEGSRLTVL.